This T cell receptor (beta chain) comes out of a study of blood T cell repertoires in COVID-19. About the study: Italy, Spain and the United States were the sources of the convalescent and acute COVID-19 samples. T cells, B-cell-depleted T cells, or PBMCs supplied cDNA or gDNA.

The cohort comprised adults aged 18 to 89 years residing in approximately 25 US areas. Remarks on this clone: Other DNA sequences in the sample encode the same CDR3.

As handled by the study authors: Nucleated cell number was recorded as an estimate derived from reference gene primer amplification. Clones were read by immunoSEQ multiplex PCR, and TCRdb kept only the in-frame ones, dropping some. V, J and clone size are taken as reported in that table, and D and trimming were inferred from the DNA itself. This table has approximately 290,000 clones, 75% to 90% appearing once. This CDR3 contains 13 residues. Germline CDR1 KGHDR, CDR2 SFDVKD. Between the trimmed V and J ends, which lost 3 bases and 8 bases, there was a span of 12 bases. Sequences were obtained from PBMCs or T cells enriched from blood (not recorded which). This TCR was recovered from a woman aged 25 to 39 who had recovered from COVID-19. The J gene is TRBJ1-2, the V gene TRBV24-1, with TRBD1 as a possible D gene (6 bases). The CDR3 coding sequence is TGTGCCACCAGTGATCCTGGACAGTGGGGCTACACCTTC. Residues: CATSDPGQWGYTF.